This TCR beta chain was captured by sequencing in a study of CD8+CD57+ T cells in acquired aplastic anemia. Study-wide context: Sorted CD4+ and CD8+ cell DNA averaged around 3 ug. Healthy donor CD4+ samples were sequenced to a depth that averaged around 9.8 million reads.

In germline, CDR1 is SGHTA, CDR2 FQGNSA. V lost 4 bases to trimming and J lost 0 bases, with 8 bases between them. CDR3 length: 14 amino acids. Overall study findings and caveats: Levels of CD8+ Simpson's diversity were not significantly distinct in patients versus controls. Patients and controls shared roughly 28 CD8+ CDR3 sequences, which appeared highly expressed in patients and within their immunodominant clones.

On this clonotype itself: Antigen specificity is unknown.

The template for TCR beta VDJ and CDR3 sequence profiling was genomic DNA. TCRdb processed the reads anew with MiXCR; each CDR3 protein has one entry. This table holds more than 100,000 distinct CDR3 sequences, about 46% found once. The chain joins TRBV7-2 to TRBJ2-3; D not certain. The specimen sequenced was sorted CD4+, CD8+, or CD8+CD57+ T cells (not recorded which) from PBMCs. This TCR derives from a human donor in good health, serving as a control. DNA for the CDR3: TGTGCCAGCAGCTCGCCCCCGAGCACAGATACGCAGTATTTT. This encodes CASSSPPSTDTQYF.